The 22 T cell receptor beta chains presented below share a single source sample, sequenced in a study of OX40 agonist ivuxolimab in advanced cancers. Using immunoSEQ multiplex PCR, the repertoire was profiled, and TCRdb retains in-frame clones only, with some absent. Of about 99,000 clones in the sample, roughly nine tenths were seen once. Sequences were derived from CD4+ or CD8+ T cells sorted from blood, sampled in a trial of the OX40 agonist ivuxolimab. Source of these receptors: an adult with an advanced solid tumor such as melanoma, head and neck, liver or kidney cancer.

This chain uses TRBV5-1 with TRBJ2-3; no firm D call. The germline V and J ends were trimmed by 5 bases and 1 base, with 14 bases remaining between them. This CDR3 spans 15 amino acids. The V gene's germline CDR1 is SGHRS and CDR2 YFSETQ. CDR3 coding DNA: TGCGCCAGCAGTTCCGGGTTCCGGGGCACAGATACGCAGTATTTT. Translation gives CASSSGFRGTDTQYF.

This chain links TRBV7-2 with TRBJ2-7; 7 nucleotides match TRBD2. The CDR3 length is 15 residues. V lost 1 base to trimming and J lost 2 bases; unmatched junction nucleotides: 5. Germline CDR1 reads SGHTA; CDR2 reads FQGNSA. The DNA of the CDR3 is TGTGCCAGCAGCTTAGGCGGGAGTTTCCCCTACGAGCAGTACTTC. It encodes CASSLGGSFPYEQYF.

The chain is built from TRBV7-9 and TRBJ2-1, with 9 bases fitting TRBD1. The V gene's germline CDR1 is SEHNR and CDR2 FQNEAQ (reference sequence). V shed 5 bases and J 0 bases; nucleotides not matched to a gene: 8. This CDR3 has 17 residues. Here the CDR3 reads CASSPTSGQGSYNEQFF. In DNA, the CDR3 is TGTGCCAGCAGCCCAACGTCGGGACAGGGCTCCTACAATGAGCAGTTCTTC.

The rearrangement joins TRBV7-2 to TRBJ2-3; 9 bases align to TRBD2. V dropped 5 bases and J dropped 7; count of bases not matched to a gene: 10. Germline CDR1 reads SGHTA; CDR2 reads FQGNSA. The CDR3 length is 15 residues. This CDR3 is CASSTEVLAGHTQYF. CDR3 DNA: TGTGCCAGCAGCACAGAAGTCCTAGCGGGACATACGCAGTATTTT.

The V and J genes are TRBV4-2 and TRBJ1-4, with 11 bases fitting TRBD1. The CDR3 contains 17 residues. Losses at the gene ends were 0 bases for V and 10 bases for J; bases not matched to a gene: 10. Germline values: CDR1 LGHNA, CDR2 YNFKEQ. CDR3 in DNA: TGTGCCAGCAGCCAAGAAAGGGACAGGGGGGGTGTCGGAAAACTGTTTTTT. Translation: CASSQERDRGGVGKLFF.

The chain has TRBV6-6 and TRBJ2-1, with D possibly being TRBD1 (6 bases). CDR1 is MNHNY, CDR2 SVGAGI, per germline (reference sequence). V was clipped by 5 bases and J by 9 bases, with 23 bases between them. This CDR3 comprises 16 residues. The CDR3 DNA sequence: TGTGCCAGCAGTCACCAACGAGGGGGTATAAGGGGTGAGCAGTTCTTC. It translates to CASSHQRGGIRGEQFF.

The J gene is TRBJ2-2, the V gene TRBV11-2; D is perhaps TRBD1 (6 bases). Trimming removed 0 bases from V and 7 bases from J, with 15 bases in between. CDR3 size: 16 residues. Germline V gene lookup returns CDR1 SGHAT and CDR2 FQNNGV. CDR3 residues: CASSLEIHRVGGELFF. The DNA for the CDR3 is TGTGCCAGCAGCTTAGAGATCCACAGGGTGGGCGGGGAGCTGTTTTTT.

The chain joins TRBV4-1 to TRBJ2-3; TRBD2 is a possible D gene (6 bases). Germline CDR1 is MGHRA and CDR2 is YSYEKL. Trimming took off 3 bases at V and 3 bases at J, with 19 bases between the two ends. This CDR3 is 17 amino acids long. CDR3 region: CASSQEVGGEGTDTQYF. In DNA form, the CDR3 reads TGCGCCAGCAGCCAGGAGGTGGGGGGAGAGGGAACAGATACGCAGTATTTT.

The chain recombines TRBV28 with TRBJ1-1, with 7 positions matching TRBD1. The V segment lost 3 bases and the J segment 5 bases; nucleotides outside the gene matches: 9. Germline loops: CDR1 MDHEN, CDR2 SYDVKM. The length of the CDR3 is 15 residues. In nucleotides, the CDR3 is TGTGCCAGCAGTTTTCCGACAGGGAGGCAGACTGAAGCTTTCTTT. Translating it yields CASSFPTGRQTEAFF.

V gene TRBV11-2 combines with J gene TRBJ2-2; D is uncertain. V gave up 1 base and J gave up 6 bases, with 15 bases separating them. The CDR3 sequence is 16 residues long. Per the germline V gene, CDR1 is SGHAT and CDR2 is FQNNGV. The CDR3 DNA follows: TGTGCCAGCAGCTTAGCAGGTCCGGTTCACGCCGGGGAGCTGTTTTTT. Translation gives CASSLAGPVHAGELFF. The entire variable domain, with the rest obtained from reference TRBV11-2 and TRBJ2-2, is as follows: EAGVAQSPRYKIIEKRQSVAFWCNPISGHATLYWYQQILGQGPKLLIQFQNNGVVDDSQLPKDRFSAERLKGVDSTLKIQPAKLEDSAVYLCASSLAGPVHAGELFFGEGSRLTVL.

The gene calls are TRBV7-6 and TRBJ1-6, with TRBD1 matching 7 bases. From germline, CDR1 is SGHVS and CDR2 FNYEAQ. This CDR3 spans 15 amino acids. V was pared by 4 bases and J by 4 bases, with 4 bases of the junction left unmatched. The CDR3 loop is CASSSLTGYNSPLHF. DNA for the CDR3: TGTGCCAGCAGCTCGTTGACAGGGTATAATTCACCCCTCCACTTT.

The sample holds one count of this clone. DNA for the CDR3: TGTGCCAGAAGCTTGGAACAGGGAAGGTGGGATAGCAATCAGCCCCAGCATTTT. Its protein product is CARSLEQGRWDSNQPQHF. The chain recombines TRBV5-3 with TRBJ1-5; weak D call: TRBD1 (6 bases). TRBV5-3 is filed as an ORF, its function uncertain. Trimming stripped 0 bases from V and 0 bases from J, with 16 bases between. The CDR3 consists of 18 residues.

The gene calls are TRBV7-2 and TRBJ2-5; 10 bases map to TRBD2. J lost 2 bases, V lost 6 bases, and 6 bases had no gene match. Germline V gene data show CDR1 as SGHTA and CDR2 as FQGNSA. CDR3 length: 15 amino acids. The CDR3 is CASRGLAATQETQYF. The DNA for the CDR3 is TGTGCCAGCAGAGGACTAGCGGCCACACAAGAGACCCAGTACTTC.

The V gene is TRBV6-6, the J gene TRBJ1-3, with unresolved D. Per germline, CDR1 MNHNY and CDR2 SVGAGI (reference sequence). The CDR3 length is 12 residues. The V end lost 11 bases, the J end lost 4 bases, and 12 bases lay between the germline ends. CDR3 amino acids: CAGRASGNTIYF. The CDR3 DNA follows: TGTGCCGGGCGGGCCTCGGGAAACACCATATATTTT.

This chain links TRBV19 with TRBJ2-2; 13 bases are shared with TRBD2. Germline assignment: CDR1 LNHDA and CDR2 SQIVND (reference sequence). CDR3 size: 15 residues. J lost 8 bases, V lost 6 bases, and 6 bases had no gene match. For the CDR3, the DNA is TGTGCCAGTAGATCAGGGACTAGCGGGACTGGGGAGCTGTTTTTT. Protein product: CASRSGTSGTGELFF.

The V call is TRBV18, the J call TRBJ2-5; 10 bases map to TRBD2. The better agreement between TRBJ2-7 and the DNA end casts doubt on the J call. Germline V gene data show CDR1 as KGHSH and CDR2 as LQKENI. The CDR3 has 17 residues. This CDR3 reads CASSRKIAGGGVYEQYF. The CDR3 region has the DNA TGTGCCAGCTCACGGAAGATAGCGGGAGGTGGTGTCTACGAGCAGTACTTC.

The V and J genes are TRBV5-5 and TRBJ2-1; maybe TRBD2 (6 bases). This CDR3 has 16 amino acids. Trimming cost V 4 bases and J 2 bases, with 16 bases left between them. CDR1 is SGHKS and CDR2 is YYEKEE in the germline V gene (reference sequence). The CDR3 here is CASSPGTPVAYNEQFF. The DNA for the CDR3 is TGTGCCAGCAGCCCGGGGACTCCCGTCGCCTACAATGAGCAGTTCTTC.

CDR3: CASSASDNEQFF. The CDR3 DNA sequence: TGTGCCAGCAGCGCTAGCGACAATGAGCAGTTCTTC. The V call is TRBV9, the J call TRBJ2-1, with D perhaps TRBD2 (6 bases). Trimming pared 3 bases from V and 5 bases from J, leaving 6 bases between. The V gene's germline CDR1 is SGDLS and CDR2 YYNGEE. This CDR3 contains 12 residues.

The chain uses TRBV9 and TRBJ2-5, with 10 bases fitting TRBD2. This CDR3 contains 15 residues. Unmatched junction bases numbered 6, after V lost 2 bases and J lost 5 bases. Per the germline V gene, CDR1 is SGDLS and CDR2 is YYNGEE. CDR3: CASSVSGGAGETQYF. CDR3 nucleotide sequence: TGTGCCAGCAGCGTGAGCGGGGGGGCTGGGGAGACCCAGTACTTC.

The rearrangement uses TRBV6-5 and TRBJ2-1; unclear D gene. Per the germline V gene, CDR1 is MNHEY and CDR2 is SVGAGI. V gave up 2 bases and J gave up 2 bases, with 10 bases separating them. The CDR3 loop spans 15 amino acids. The CDR3 DNA is TGTGCCAGCAGTTACGCGGCTGGGGCCTACAATGAGCAGTTCTTC. Its protein is CASSYAAGAYNEQFF.

The chain carries TRBV11-1 and TRBJ2-5, with TRBD1 matching 7 bases. The CDR3 runs 13 residues. The V gene end was trimmed by 6 bases and the J gene end by 7 bases; junction bases not matched to a gene: 8. CDR1 and CDR2 from the germline V gene are SGHAT and FQDESV (reference sequence). The CDR3 DNA reads TGTGCCAGCAGTGTCGACAGGGCCGGGACCCAGTACTTC. Its translation is CASSVDRAGTQYF.

The chain is built from TRBV10-3 and TRBJ2-1; TRBD2 aligns across 7 bases. Germline V lookup: CDR1 ENHRY, CDR2 SYGVKD. The trim removed 7 bases at V and 6 bases at J, leaving 12 bases unmatched. This CDR3 is built from 15 residues. The chain's CDR3 is CAIKEAGRMGNEQFF. The CDR3 DNA reads TGTGCCATCAAAGAAGCGGGACGAATGGGCAATGAGCAGTTCTTC.